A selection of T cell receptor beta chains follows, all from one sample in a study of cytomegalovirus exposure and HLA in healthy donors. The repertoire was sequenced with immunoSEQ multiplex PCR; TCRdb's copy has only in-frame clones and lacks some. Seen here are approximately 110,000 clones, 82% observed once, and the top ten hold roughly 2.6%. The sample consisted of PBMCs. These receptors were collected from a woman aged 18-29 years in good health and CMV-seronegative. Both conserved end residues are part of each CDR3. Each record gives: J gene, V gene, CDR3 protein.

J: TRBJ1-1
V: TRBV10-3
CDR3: CAISRGSTEAFF

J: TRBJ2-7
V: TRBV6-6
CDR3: CATISTGRRSYEQYF

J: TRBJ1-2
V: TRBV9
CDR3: CASSFSSGTGNYGYTF

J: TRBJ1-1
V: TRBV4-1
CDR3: CASSQVTGLNTEAFF

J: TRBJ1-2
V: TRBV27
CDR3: CASTTMGDRGRGNGYTF

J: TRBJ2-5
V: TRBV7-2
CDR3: CASSLGAYQETQYF

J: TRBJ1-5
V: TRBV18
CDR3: CASSPRESGGKSAQHF

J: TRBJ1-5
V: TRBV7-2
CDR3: CASSQGASLSNQPQHF

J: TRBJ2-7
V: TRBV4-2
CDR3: CASSQEGREGYEQYF

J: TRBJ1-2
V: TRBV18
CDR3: CASSSGVGDYGYTF

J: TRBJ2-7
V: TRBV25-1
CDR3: CASSEYSSGNLQQYF

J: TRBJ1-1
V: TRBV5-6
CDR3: CASSLVDRNTEAFF

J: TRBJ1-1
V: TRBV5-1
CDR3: CASSSPGQMNTEAFF

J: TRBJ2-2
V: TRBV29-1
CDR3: CSVEVVRGELFF

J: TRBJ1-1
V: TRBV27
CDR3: CASSFLRDRGLWNTEAFF

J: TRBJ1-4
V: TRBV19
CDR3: CASSSSGGTGREKLFF

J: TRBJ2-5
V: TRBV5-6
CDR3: CASSELSGGALKTQYF

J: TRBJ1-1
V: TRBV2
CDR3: CASLLWGQAFF

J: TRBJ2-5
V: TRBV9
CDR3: CASSPGGDSGETQYF

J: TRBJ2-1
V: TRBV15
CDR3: CATSRERFSNEQFF

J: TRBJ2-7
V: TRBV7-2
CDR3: CASSLEGTTYEQYF

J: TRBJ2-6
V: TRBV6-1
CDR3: CASSVTWTAGANVLTF

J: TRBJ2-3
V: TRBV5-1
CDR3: CASSHGDTQYF

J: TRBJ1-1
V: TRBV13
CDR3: CASSRNRGNTEAFF

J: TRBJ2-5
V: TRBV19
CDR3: CASRGTGHETQYF

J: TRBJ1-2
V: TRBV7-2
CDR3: CASSAGTANYGYTF

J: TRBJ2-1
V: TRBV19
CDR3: CASSIRSGSSYNEQFF

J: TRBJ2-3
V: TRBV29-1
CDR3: CSVERDRADTQYF

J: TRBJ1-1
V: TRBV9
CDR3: CASSVRGYTEAFF

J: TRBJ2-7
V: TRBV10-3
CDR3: CAISESVYSGSSYEQYF

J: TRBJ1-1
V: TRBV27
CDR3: CASRDASGQGGEAFF

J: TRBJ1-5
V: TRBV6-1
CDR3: CASRTGNQPQHF

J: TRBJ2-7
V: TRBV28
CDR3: CASSLPWGQGAHEQYF

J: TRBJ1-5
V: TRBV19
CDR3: CASSIAGEKPQHF